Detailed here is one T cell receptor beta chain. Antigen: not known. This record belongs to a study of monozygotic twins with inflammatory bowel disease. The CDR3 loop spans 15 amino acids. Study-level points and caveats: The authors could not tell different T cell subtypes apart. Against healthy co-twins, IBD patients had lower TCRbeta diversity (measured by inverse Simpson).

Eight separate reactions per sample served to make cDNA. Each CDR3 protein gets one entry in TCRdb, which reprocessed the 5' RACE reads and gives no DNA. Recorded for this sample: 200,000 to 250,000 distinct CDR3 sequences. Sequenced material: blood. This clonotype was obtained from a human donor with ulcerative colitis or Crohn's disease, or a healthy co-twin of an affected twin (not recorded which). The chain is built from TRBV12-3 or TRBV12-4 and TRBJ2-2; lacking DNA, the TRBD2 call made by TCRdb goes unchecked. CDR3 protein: CASSRDQLNTGELFF.